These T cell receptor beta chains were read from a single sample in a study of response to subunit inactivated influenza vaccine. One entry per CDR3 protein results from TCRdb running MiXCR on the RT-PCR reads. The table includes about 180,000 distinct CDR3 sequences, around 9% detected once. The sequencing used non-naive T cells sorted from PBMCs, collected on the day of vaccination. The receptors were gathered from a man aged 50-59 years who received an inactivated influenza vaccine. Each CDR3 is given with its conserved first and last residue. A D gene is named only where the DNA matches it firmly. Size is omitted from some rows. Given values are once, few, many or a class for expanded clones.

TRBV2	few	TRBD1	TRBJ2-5	TGTGCCAGCAGAGAGGGGACAGGGGAAGAGACCCAGTACTTC	CASREGTGEETQYF
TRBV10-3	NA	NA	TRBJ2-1	TGTGCCATCAGTCAGCAGGGGGGGCCCCGGGAGCAGTTCTTC	CAISQQGGPREQFF
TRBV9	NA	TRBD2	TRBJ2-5	TGTGCCAGCAGCCCCGGCGGGGGAACCCGGGAGACCCAGTACTTC	CASSPGGGTRETQYF
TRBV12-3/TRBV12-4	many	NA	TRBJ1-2	TGTGCCAGCAGCGCTCACCAACAGGCTCCCTATGGCTACACCTTC	CASSAHQQAPYGYTF
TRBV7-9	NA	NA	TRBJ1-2	TGTGCCAGCAGCTTGTTACAGGGACCTGTGGGAGGCTACACCTTC	CASSLLQGPVGGYTF
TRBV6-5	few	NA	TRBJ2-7	TGTGCCAGCAGTTATACCCCCTATAGGACAGCCGAGCAGTACTTC	CASSYTPYRTAEQYF
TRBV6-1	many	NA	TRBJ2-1	TGTGCCACAAAACGGCCAGGGCCTTGGGGCAATGAGCAGTTCTTC	CATKRPGPWGNEQFF
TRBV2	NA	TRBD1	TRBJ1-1	TGTGCCAGCAGTGTACAGGGGCGCGGGACTGAAGCTTTCTTT	CASSVQGRGTEAFF
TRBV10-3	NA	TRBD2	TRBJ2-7	TGTGCCATCAGTGTCCTGGCGGGGGGTTCCTACGAGCAGTACTTC	CAISVLAGGSYEQYF
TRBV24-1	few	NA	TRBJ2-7	TGTGCCACCAGTGATGCAAAACAGGGAAGCTCCTACGAGCAGTACTTC	CATSDAKQGSSYEQYF
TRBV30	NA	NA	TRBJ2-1	TGTGCCTGGAGTATCGGTGTCTACAATGAGCAGTTCTTC	CAWSIGVYNEQFF
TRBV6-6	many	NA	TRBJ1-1	TGTGCCAGCAGTTCTGAAATGAACACTGAAGCTTTCTTT	CASSSEMNTEAFF
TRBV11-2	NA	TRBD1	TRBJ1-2	TGTGCCAGCAGCTCCTCCCGGACAGGGAATGACGGCTACACCTTC	CASSSSRTGNDGYTF
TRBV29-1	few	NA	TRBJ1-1	TGCAGCGGCGGACCTTCAAACACTGAAGCTTTCTTT	CSGGPSNTEAFF
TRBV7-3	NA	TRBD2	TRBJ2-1	TGTGCCAGCAGCTTAACTAGCGGGACGTCCTACAATGAGCAGTTCTTC	CASSLTSGTSYNEQFF
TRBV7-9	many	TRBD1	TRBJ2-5	TGTGCCAGCAGCTTTGGACAGGGTCGGCAAGAGACCCAGTACTTC	CASSFGQGRQETQYF
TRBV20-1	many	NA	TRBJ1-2	TGCAGTGCTAGGGTCAGGACATATGGCTACACCTTC	CSARVRTYGYTF
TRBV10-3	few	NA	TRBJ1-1	TGTGCCATCGGCGAAGCGGCTCTAGGCACTGAAGCTTTCTTT	CAIGEAALGTEAFF
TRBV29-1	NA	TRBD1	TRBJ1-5	TGCAGCGTTATACAGGGGGTCAATCAGCCCCAGCATTTT	CSVIQGVNQPQHF
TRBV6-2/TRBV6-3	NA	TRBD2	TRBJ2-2	TGTGCCAGCAGTGATAAGACTAGCGGGGGGCGTACCGGGGAGCTGTTTTTT	CASSDKTSGGRTGELFF
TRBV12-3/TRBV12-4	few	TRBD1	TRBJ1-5	TGTGCCAGCAGATGGGGACAGGGGGCTGATCAGCCCCAGCATTTT	CASRWGQGADQPQHF
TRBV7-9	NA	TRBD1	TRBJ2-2	TGTGCCAGCAGCTACTGGACAGGGAACACCGGGGAGCTGTTTTTT	CASSYWTGNTGELFF
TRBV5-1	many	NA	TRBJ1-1	TGCGCCAGCAGCTTGGCCGTAGCGAACACTGAAGCTTTCTTT	CASSLAVANTEAFF
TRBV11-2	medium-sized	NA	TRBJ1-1	TGTGCCAGCAGTCGGACCCCTTTGAACACTGAAGCTTTCTTT	CASSRTPLNTEAFF
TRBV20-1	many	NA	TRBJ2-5	TGCAGTGCTAGAGATCATTCGAGGTACCAAGAGACCCAGTACTTC	CSARDHSRYQETQYF
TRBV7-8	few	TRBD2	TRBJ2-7	TGTGCCAGCAGCTTACTCTTAGCGGGATACGAGCAGTACTTC	CASSLLLAGYEQYF
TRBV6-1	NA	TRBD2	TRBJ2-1	TGTGCCAGCAGGGGACAGGGCGTCCTAGCGGGAGGCTATGAGCAGTTCTTC	CASRGQGVLAGGYEQFF
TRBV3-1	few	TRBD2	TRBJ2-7	TGTGCCAGCAGCCAACCAGGGACTATGGGTGAGCAGTACTTC	CASSQPGTMGEQYF
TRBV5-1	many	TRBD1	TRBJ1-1	TGCGCCAGCAGCTCGACAGGGGGCGGGAAGACTGAAGCTTTCTTT	CASSSTGGGKTEAFF
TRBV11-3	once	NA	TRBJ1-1	TGTGCCAGCAGCCACCACACAACTGAAGCTTTCTTT	CASSHHTTEAFF
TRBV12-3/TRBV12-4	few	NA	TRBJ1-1	TGTGCCAGCAGTCTGACCGGGTCCAGCACTGAAGCTTTCTTT	CASSLTGSSTEAFF
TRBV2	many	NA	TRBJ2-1	TGTGCCAGCAGTAGGCTTAGCTCCTACAATGAGCAGTTCTTC	CASSRLSSYNEQFF
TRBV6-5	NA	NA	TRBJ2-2	TGTGCCAGCAGTTACTCGGACAGCGGCACCGGGGAGCTGTTTTTT	CASSYSDSGTGELFF
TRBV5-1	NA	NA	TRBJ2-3	TGCGCCAGCAGCCCCGACCCGGGACCCAGGGCCGATACGCAGTATTTT	CASSPDPGPRADTQYF
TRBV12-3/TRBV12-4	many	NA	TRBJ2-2	TGTGCCAGCAGAAGTAAAGTTGGGTTATCGAACACCGGGGAGCTGTTTTTT	CASRSKVGLSNTGELFF
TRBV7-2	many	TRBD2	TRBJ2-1	TGTGCCAGCAGCTTAGTGACTAGCGGGGTGGGGTATGAGCAGTTCTTC	CASSLVTSGVGYEQFF
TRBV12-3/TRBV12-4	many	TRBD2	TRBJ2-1	TGTGCCAGCAGCAGGAGACTAGCGGGAGTTAATGAGCAGTTCTTC	CASSRRLAGVNEQFF